This is a list of T cell receptor beta chains from one sample in a study of blood T cell repertoires in COVID-19. Sequencing was performed with immunoSEQ multiplex PCR; in TCRdb, only in-frame clones are kept and a portion is missing. The profile covers about 130,000 clones, with 60% to 75% appearing a single time and approximately 2% taken by the ten largest. Sequenced material: peripheral blood. The receptor set was obtained from a woman in her seventies with acute or convalescent COVID-19. Both conserved end residues are part of each CDR3. D genes are given only for firm matches. Clone size, where shown, is once, few, many, or a class for clones that have expanded.

cdr3_length	v_call	j_call	d_call	clone_size	cdr3_aa	cdr3_nt
17	TRBV3-1/TRBV3-2	TRBJ2-3	.	.	CASSQDSVNSSTDTQYF	TGTGCCAGCAGCCAAGATTCAGTCAATTCTAGCACAGATACGCAGTATTTT
16	TRBV5-1	TRBJ1-1	TRBD1	.	CASSRSTGHEGEEAFF	TGCGCCAGCAGCCGCTCGACAGGGCATGAGGGAGAAGAAGCTTTCTTT
15	TRBV3-1/TRBV3-2	TRBJ1-2	TRBD1	.	CASSFFDRGQEGYTF	TGTGCCAGCAGCTTTTTTGACAGGGGGCAAGAGGGCTACACCTTC
15	TRBV3-1/TRBV3-2	TRBJ1-5	.	few	CASSQDLREGQPQHF	TGTGCCAGCAGCCAAGATCTCCGGGAAGGTCAGCCCCAGCATTTT
13	TRBV7-2	TRBJ1-6	.	.	CASSAVQTGLLHF	TGTGCCAGCAGCGCGGTACAAACAGGGCTCCTCCACTTT
14	TRBV2	TRBJ2-5	TRBD1	.	CASSSQGSQETQYF	TGTGCCAGCAGTTCACAGGGGAGCCAAGAGACCCAGTACTTC
13	TRBV2	TRBJ1-6	TRBD1	once	CACNRDSNSPLHF	TGTGCCTGCAACCGGGACAGTAATTCACCCCTCCACTTT
16	TRBV7-2	TRBJ2-7	TRBD2	.	CASSLEGSGGYYEQYF	TGTGCCAGCAGCTTAGAAGGAAGCGGGGGGTACTACGAGCAGTACTTC
16	TRBV18	TRBJ2-1	.	few	CASSPMQGSSYNEQFF	TGTGCCAGCTCACCAATGCAGGGGAGCTCCTACAATGAGCAGTTCTTC
16	TRBV28	TRBJ1-3	.	.	CASSWGGGISGNTIYF	TGTGCCAGCAGTTGGGGCGGGGGGATCTCTGGAAACACCATATATTTT
15	TRBV4-3	TRBJ1-1	.	.	CASSQEGQGNTEAFF	TGCGCCAGCAGCCAAGAGGGGCAGGGCAACACTGAAGCTTTCTTT
15	TRBV2	TRBJ2-7	TRBD2	.	CASSDPSGSSYEQYF	TGTGCCAGCAGTGACCCTAGCGGGAGCTCCTACGAGCAGTACTTC
15	TRBV4-3	TRBJ1-2	.	once	CASSPTRVTNYGYTF	TGCGCCAGCAGCCCAACACGGGTAACGAACTATGGCTACACCTTC
12	TRBV5-5	TRBJ2-7	TRBD1	few	CASRLTGAEQYF	TGTGCCAGCAGACTAACAGGGGCCGAGCAGTACTTC
13	TRBV7-6	TRBJ2-7	.	.	CASSLGRSYEQYF	TGTGCCAGCAGCTTAGGTCGCTCCTACGAGCAGTACTTC
14	TRBV10-2	TRBJ2-5	.	.	CASSETGTAGTQYF	TGCGCCAGCAGTGAGACGGGTACCGCGGGGACCCAGTACTTC